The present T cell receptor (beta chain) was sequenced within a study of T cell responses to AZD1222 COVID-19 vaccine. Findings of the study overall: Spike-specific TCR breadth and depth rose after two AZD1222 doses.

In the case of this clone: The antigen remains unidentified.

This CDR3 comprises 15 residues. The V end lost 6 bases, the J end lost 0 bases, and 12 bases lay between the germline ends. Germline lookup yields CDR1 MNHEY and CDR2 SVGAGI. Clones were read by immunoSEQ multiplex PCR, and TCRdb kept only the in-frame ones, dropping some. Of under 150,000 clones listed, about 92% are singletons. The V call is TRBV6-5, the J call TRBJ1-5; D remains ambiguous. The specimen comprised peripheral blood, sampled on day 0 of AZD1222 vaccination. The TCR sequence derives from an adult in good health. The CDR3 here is CASRVPPDSNQPQHF. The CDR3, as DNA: TGTGCCAGCAGGGTCCCCCCGGATAGCAATCAGCCCCAGCATTTT.